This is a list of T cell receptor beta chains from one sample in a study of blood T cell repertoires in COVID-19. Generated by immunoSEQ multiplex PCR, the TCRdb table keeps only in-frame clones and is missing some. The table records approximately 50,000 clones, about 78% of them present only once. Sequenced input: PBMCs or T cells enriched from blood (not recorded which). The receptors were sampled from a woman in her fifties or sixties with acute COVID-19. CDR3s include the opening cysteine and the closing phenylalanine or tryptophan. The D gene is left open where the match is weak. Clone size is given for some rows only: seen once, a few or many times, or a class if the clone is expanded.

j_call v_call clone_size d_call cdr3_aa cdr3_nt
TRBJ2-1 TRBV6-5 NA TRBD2 CASSYFTSGDYNEQFF TGTGCCAGCAGTTACTTCACTAGCGGGGACTACAATGAGCAGTTCTTC
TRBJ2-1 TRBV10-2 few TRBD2 CASSESGLERPEQFF TGCGCCAGCAGTGAGTCGGGACTAGAGAGGCCTGAGCAGTTCTTC
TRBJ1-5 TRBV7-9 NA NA CASSLGQNQPQHF TGTGCCAGCAGCCTCGGACAGAATCAGCCCCAGCATTTT
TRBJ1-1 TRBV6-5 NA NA CASSYDLGYEAFF TGTGCCAGCAGTTATGACCTAGGATACGAAGCTTTCTTT
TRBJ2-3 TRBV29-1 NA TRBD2 CSVEDGTSGVLVDTQYF TGCAGCGTTGAAGATGGGACTAGCGGGGTATTGGTGGATACGCAGTATTTT
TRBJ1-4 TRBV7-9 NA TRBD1 CASSPRGDTNEKLFF TGTGCCAGCAGCCCCAGGGGGGACACTAATGAAAAACTGTTTTTT
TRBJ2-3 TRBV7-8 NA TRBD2 CASSLGRGGGKKTDTQYF TGTGCCAGCAGCTTAGGAAGGGGCGGGGGGAAAAAGACAGATACGCAGTATTTT
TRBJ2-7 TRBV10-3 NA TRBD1 CAISAQSGTGGTEQYF TGTGCCATCAGTGCCCAGTCCGGGACAGGGGGTACCGAGCAGTACTTC
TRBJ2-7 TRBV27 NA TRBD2 CASRLAGGTSYEQYF TGTGCCAGCAGGTTAGCGGGGGGAACCTCCTACGAGCAGTACTTC
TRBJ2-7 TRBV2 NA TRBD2 CASSEWLAGVVYEQYF TGTGCCAGCAGTGAATGGCTAGCGGGGGTAGTATACGAGCAGTACTTC
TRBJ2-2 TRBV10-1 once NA CASRSGNTGELFF TGCGCCAGCAGGTCAGGGAACACCGGGGAGCTGTTTTTT
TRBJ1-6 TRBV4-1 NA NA CASSQETGLGSPLHF TGCGCCAGCAGCCAAGAAACAGGATTAGGTTCACCCCTCCACTTT
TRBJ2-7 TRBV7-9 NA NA CASSPRSAGAPREQYF TGTGCCAGCAGCCCCAGGTCGGCGGGGGCCCCACGCGAGCAGTACTTC
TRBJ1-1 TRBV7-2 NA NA CASGRAYTEAFF TGTGCCAGCGGCAGGGCCTACACTGAAGCTTTCTTT
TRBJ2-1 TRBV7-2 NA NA CASSLESRPNNEQFF TGTGCCAGCAGCTTAGAATCTAGGCCCAACAATGAGCAGTTCTTC
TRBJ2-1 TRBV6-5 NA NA CASRNGGGVVDEQFF TGTGCCAGCAGGAACGGAGGAGGGGTGGTCGATGAGCAGTTCTTC
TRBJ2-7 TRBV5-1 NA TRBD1 CASALGTGGAYEQYF TGCGCCAGCGCGCTGGGGACAGGGGGGGCCTACGAGCAGTACTTC
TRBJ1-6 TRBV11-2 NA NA CASVGGSYNSPLHF TGTGCCAGCGTCGGGGGCTCCTATAATTCACCCCTCCACTTT
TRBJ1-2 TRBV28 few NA CASSFYDRNHYGYTF TGTGCCAGCAGTTTTTACGACAGGAATCACTATGGCTACACCTTC
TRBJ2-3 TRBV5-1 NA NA CASSLLDSTDTQYF TGCGCCAGCAGCTTACTAGACAGCACAGATACGCAGTATTTT
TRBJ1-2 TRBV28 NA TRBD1 CASKPGGDVYGYTF TGTGCCAGCAAACCAGGGGGCGACGTCTATGGCTACACCTTC
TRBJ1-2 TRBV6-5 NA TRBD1 CASSYQGARGGYTF TGTGCCAGCAGTTATCAGGGGGCGAGGGGTGGCTACACCTTC
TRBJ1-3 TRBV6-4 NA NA CASSIQGDSGNTIYF TGTGCCAGCAGCATACAGGGCGACTCTGGAAACACCATATATTTT
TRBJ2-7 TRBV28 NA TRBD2 CASSLFGGGIYEQYF TGTGCCAGCAGTTTATTCGGGGGGGGAATTTACGAGCAGTACTTC
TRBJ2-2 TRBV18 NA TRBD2 CASSPTSGGSTGELFF TGTGCCAGCTCACCAACTAGCGGGGGGTCCACCGGGGAGCTGTTTTTT
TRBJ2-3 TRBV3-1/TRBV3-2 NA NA CASMLAGATDTQYF TGTGCCAGCATGTTGGCGGGGGCCACAGATACGCAGTATTTT
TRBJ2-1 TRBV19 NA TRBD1 CASSITTGTGFYNEQFF TGTGCCAGTAGTATAACAACCGGGACAGGGTTTTACAATGAGCAGTTCTTC
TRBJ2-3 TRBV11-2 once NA CASSTLGARGTDTQYF TGTGCCAGCAGCACCCTTGGGGCCCGAGGCACAGATACGCAGTATTTT
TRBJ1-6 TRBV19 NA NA CASSPTGTSYNSPLHF TGTGCCAGTAGCCCCACCGGGACATCTTATAATTCACCCCTCCACTTT
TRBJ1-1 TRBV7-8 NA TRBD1 CASSAVGTGGADTEAFF TGTGCCAGCAGCGCAGTAGGGACAGGGGGCGCGGACACTGAAGCTTTCTTT
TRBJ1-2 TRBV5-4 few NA CASRAGVANYGYTF TGTGCCAGCAGGGCCGGAGTAGCGAACTATGGCTACACCTTC
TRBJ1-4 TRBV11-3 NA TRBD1 CASRTGSEKLFF TGTGCCAGCAGGACAGGGAGCGAAAAACTGTTTTTT
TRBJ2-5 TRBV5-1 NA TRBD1 CASSADGTVTGETQYF TGCGCCAGCAGCGCTGATGGGACAGTAACAGGGGAGACCCAGTACTTC
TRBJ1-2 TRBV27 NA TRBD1 CASSSRGNYGYTF TGTGCCAGCAGTTCCAGGGGGAACTATGGCTACACCTTC
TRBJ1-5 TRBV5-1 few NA CASSLVQGEGPQHF TGCGCCAGCAGCTTGGTTCAGGGTGAAGGGCCCCAGCATTTT
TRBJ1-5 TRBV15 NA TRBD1 CATSGTGNQPQHF TGTGCCACCTCCGGGACAGGCAATCAGCCCCAGCATTTT
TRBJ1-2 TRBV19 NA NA CASSIDRDYGYTF TGTGCCAGTAGTATAGACAGGGACTATGGCTACACCTTC
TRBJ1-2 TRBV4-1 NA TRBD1 CASRVHIRGDYGYTF TGCGCCAGCAGGGTTCACATCAGGGGGGACTATGGCTACACCTTC
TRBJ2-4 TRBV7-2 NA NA CASSPARSSSLAKNIQYF TGTGCCAGCAGCCCAGCCCGTTCTAGCTCACTAGCCAAAAACATTCAGTACTTC
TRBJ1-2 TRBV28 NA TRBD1 CASSLSATGGAEVGYTF TGTGCCAGCAGTTTATCGGCCACAGGGGGCGCAGAGGTTGGCTACACCTTC
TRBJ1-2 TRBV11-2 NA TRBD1 CASSLDRNYGYTF TGTGCCAGCAGCTTGGACAGGAACTATGGCTACACCTTC
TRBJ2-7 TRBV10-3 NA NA CAISESDITYEQYF TGTGCCATCAGTGAGTCGGACATAACCTACGAGCAGTACTTC
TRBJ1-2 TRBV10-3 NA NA CAISREVGYGYTF TGTGCCATCAGTAGGGAGGTGGGCTATGGCTACACCTTC
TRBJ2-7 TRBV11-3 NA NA CASSPLQVPVYEQYF TGTGCCAGCAGCCCCTTACAGGTTCCCGTCTACGAGCAGTACTTC
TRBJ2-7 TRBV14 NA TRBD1 CASSQQGAYEQYF TGTGCCAGCAGCCAGCAGGGGGCCTACGAGCAGTACTTC
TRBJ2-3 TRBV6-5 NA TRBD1 CASRGQGASGAQYF TGTGCCAGCAGGGGACAGGGGGCGTCGGGTGCGCAGTATTTT
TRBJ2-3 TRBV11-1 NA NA CASSPGRVTDTQYF TGTGCCAGCAGCCCAGGCAGGGTTACAGATACGCAGTATTTT
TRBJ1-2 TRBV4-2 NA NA CASSQDVVGGDGYTF TGTGCCAGCAGCCAAGATGTGGTCGGGGGAGATGGCTACACCTTC
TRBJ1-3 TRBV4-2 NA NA CASSQSAGNSGNTIYF TGTGCCAGCAGCCAGTCCGCAGGGAACTCTGGAAACACCATATATTTT
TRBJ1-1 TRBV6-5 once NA CASSYSATLNTEAFF TGTGCCAGCAGTTACTCGGCCACCCTGAACACTGAAGCTTTCTTT
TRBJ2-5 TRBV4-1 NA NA CASSQVAFGAPEVTQYF TGCGCCAGCAGCCAAGTGGCGTTTGGGGCGCCCGAAGTGACCCAGTACTTC
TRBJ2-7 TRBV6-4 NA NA CASSDSETGEQYF TGTGCCAGCAGTGACTCAGAAACCGGCGAGCAGTACTTC
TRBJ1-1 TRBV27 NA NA CASSPLGSGEPEAFF TGTGCCAGCAGCCCTCTCGGGTCAGGGGAGCCTGAAGCTTTCTTT
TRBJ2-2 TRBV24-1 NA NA CATSDSHIRGELFF TGTGCCACCAGTGATTCCCACATCCGCGGGGAGCTGTTTTTT
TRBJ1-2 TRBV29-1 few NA CSVGRTGSNYGYTF TGCAGCGTTGGGCGGACGGGGAGTAACTATGGCTACACCTTC